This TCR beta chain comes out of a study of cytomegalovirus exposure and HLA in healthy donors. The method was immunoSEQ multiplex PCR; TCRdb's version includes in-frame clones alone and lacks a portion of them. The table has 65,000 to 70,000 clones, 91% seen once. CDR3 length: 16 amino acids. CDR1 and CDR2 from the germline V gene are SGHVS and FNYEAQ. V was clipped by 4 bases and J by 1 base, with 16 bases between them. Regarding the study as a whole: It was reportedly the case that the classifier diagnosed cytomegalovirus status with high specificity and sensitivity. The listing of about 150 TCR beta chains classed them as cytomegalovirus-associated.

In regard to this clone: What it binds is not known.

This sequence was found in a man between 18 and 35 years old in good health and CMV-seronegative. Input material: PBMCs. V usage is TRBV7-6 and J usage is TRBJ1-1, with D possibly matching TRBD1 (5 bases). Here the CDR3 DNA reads TGTGCCAGCAGCTGGGAACCGATGGGGGGGAACACTGAAGCTTTCTTT. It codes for CASSWEPMGGNTEAFF.